This record concerns one T cell receptor (beta chain) sequence. Some clones are missing from TCRdb's copy, which holds only in-frame ones; the method was immunoSEQ multiplex PCR. The data contain about 100,000 clones, roughly 66% of them seen just once; the ten biggest clones take up around 25%. This sample stems from a study of shared clonotypes between healthy human individuals. The V and J ends lost 5 bases and 3 bases respectively, with 13 bases between them. In germline, CDR1 is SEHNR, CDR2 FQNEAQ (reference sequence). The CDR3 contains 14 residues. The TCR sequence derives from a woman under 40 in good health. The sample comprised memory CD8+ T cells sorted from blood. Described subset: CD45RO+ cells pooled with CCR7-negative TemRA cells. The chain joins TRBV7-9 to TRBJ1-1; no clear D gene. CDR3: CASSGDWGYTEAFF. The DNA of the CDR3 is TGTGCCAGCAGCGGGGATTGGGGTTACACTGAAGCTTTCTTT.